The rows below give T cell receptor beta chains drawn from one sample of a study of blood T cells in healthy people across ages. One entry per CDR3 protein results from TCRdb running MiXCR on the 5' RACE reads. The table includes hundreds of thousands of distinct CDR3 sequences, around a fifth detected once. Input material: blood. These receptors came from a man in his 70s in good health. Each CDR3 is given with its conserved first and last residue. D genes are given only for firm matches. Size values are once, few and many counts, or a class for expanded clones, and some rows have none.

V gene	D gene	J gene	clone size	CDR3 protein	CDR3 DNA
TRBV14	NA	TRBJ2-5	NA	CASSPSTYNEQSF	TGTGCCAGCAGCCCTTCTACCTACAATGAGCAGTCCTTC
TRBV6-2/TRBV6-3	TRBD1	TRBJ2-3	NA	CASRPDRVDTQYF	TGTGCCAGCAGACCGGACAGGGTGGATACGCAGTATTTT
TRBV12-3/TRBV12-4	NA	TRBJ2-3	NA	CASSPNRQAPGLFFIDTQYF	TGTGCCAGCAGCCCAAACCGACAGGCCCCGGGACTGTTTTTCATAGATACGCAGTATTTT
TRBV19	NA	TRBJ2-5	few	CASSTDLEKFF	TGTGCCAGTAGTACAGACCTAGAGAAGTTCTTC
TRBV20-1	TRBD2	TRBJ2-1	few	CSAISGSSYKEQFF	TGCAGTGCGATTAGCGGGAGCTCCTACAAGGAGCAGTTCTTC
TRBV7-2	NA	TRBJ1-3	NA	CASSLGPADAGNTIYF	TGTGCCAGCAGCTTGGGGCCCGCGGATGCTGGAAACACCATATATTTT
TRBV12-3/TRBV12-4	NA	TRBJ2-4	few	CASRVTGTTKNIQYF	TGTGCCAGCAGGGTCACCGGGACGACCAAAAACATTCAGTACTTC
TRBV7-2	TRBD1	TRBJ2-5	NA	CASSLVGTAQETQYF	TGTGCCAGCAGCTTAGTCGGGACAGCGCAAGAGACCCAGTACTTC
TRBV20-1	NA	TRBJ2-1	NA	CSALHNEQFF	TGCAGTGCACTCCACAATGAGCAGTTCTTC
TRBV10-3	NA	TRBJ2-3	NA	CAISARLGEGTDTQYF	TGTGCCATCAGTGCCCGACTAGGGGAGGGCACAGATACGCAGTATTTT
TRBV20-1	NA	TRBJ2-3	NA	CSARDLSAAPDTQYF	TGCAGTGCTAGAGATCTCAGCGCGGCCCCGGATACGCAGTATTTT
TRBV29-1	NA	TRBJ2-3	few	CSVDGLSGPDTQYF	TGCAGCGTTGATGGACTGTCGGGTCCAGATACGCAGTATTTT